This T cell receptor (beta chain) derives from a study of graft-versus-host responses after intestinal transplantation. Plating combined around 200,000 CFSE-labeled responder cells with around 200,000 irradiated, violet-dye-labeled stimulator cells. Study-wide points: Among recipient marrow samples, GvH clones were found; some appeared first in ileum or blood.

Assay: immunoSEQ multiplex PCR; the TCRdb copy retains only in-frame clones and omits some. The sample yields 8,000 or so clones, roughly 34% seen once. This clone was picked up a small number of times. CDR1 is ENHRY, CDR2 SYGVKD, per germline. The CDR3 is 16 residues long. Trimming stripped 4 bases from V and 4 bases from J, with 17 bases between. The sequence derives from a human patient who was an organ donor for intestinal transplantation. The genes are TRBV10-3 and TRBJ2-1; tentatively, D is TRBD2 (5 bases). This specimen was alloreactive CD8+ T cells from a mixed lymphocyte reaction culture, taken before transplantation. Subset: CFSE-low proliferating T cells sorted from roughly six-day pre-transplant mixed lymphocyte reaction (GvH or HvG direction). CDR3 nucleotide sequence: TGTGCCATCAGTGCCTTCGAGGGCTGGGTTTACAATGAGCAGTTCTTC. This encodes CAISAFEGWVYNEQFF.